The clone carrying this T cell receptor beta chain has ten or more counts. RNA served as the template for amplifying TCR beta CDR3 regions. First-round RT-PCR with HTBI primers preceded a second-round multiplex PCR. TCRdb re-analysed the multiplex PCR reads in MiXCR, keeping a single row per CDR3 protein. The sample consists of around 600,000 distinct CDR3 sequences, over 40% of them appearing once. The CDR3 runs to 14 residues. V shed 5 bases and J shed 6 bases, with 17 bases lying between them. Germline V lookup: CDR1 SNHLY, CDR2 FYNNEI. The data were taken from a study of Graves' ophthalmopathy and Graves' hyperthyroidism.

This clonotype was sampled from an adult man with Graves' ophthalmopathy. What was sequenced was peripheral blood. The J gene is TRBJ2-7, the V gene TRBV2; weak D call: TRBD1 (6 bases). The CDR3 reads CASSTGSRHSEQYF. The CDR3 DNA sequence: TGTGCCAGCAGTACAGGGAGCCGACATAGCGAGCAGTACTTC.